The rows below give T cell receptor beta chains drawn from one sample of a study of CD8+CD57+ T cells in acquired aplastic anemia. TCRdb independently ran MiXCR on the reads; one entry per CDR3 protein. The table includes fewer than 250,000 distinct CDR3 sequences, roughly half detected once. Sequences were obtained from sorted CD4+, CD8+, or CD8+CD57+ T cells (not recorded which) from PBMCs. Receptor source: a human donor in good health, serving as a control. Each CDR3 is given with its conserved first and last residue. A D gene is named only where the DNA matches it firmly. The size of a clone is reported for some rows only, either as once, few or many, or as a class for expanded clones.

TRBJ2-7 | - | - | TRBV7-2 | TGCGCCAGCAGCCAAGATCGCGGGGCTGGAAACGAGCAGTACTTC | CASSQDRGAGNEQYF
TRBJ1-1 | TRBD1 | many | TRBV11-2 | TGTGCCAGCAGCTACGGACAGGGCGGGGACACTGAAGCTTTCTTT | CASSYGQGGDTEAFF
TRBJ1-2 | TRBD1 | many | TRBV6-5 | TGTGCCAGCAGTCAACCGACAGGGAAGGGGCTAAGGGGCTACACCTTC | CASSQPTGKGLRGYTF
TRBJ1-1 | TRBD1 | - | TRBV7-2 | TGTGCCAGCAGCGTCGAACAGGGGGTCACTGAAGCTTTCTTT | CASSVEQGVTEAFF
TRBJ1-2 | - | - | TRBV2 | TGTGCCAGCAGTGACCCAGGCCAGCCTGGCTACACCTTC | CASSDPGQPGYTF
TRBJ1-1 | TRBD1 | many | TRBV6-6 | TGTGCCAGCAATGGAGGGACAGGGGGCTCCAACACTGAAGCTTTCTTT | CASNGGTGGSNTEAFF
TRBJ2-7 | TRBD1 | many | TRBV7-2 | TGTGCCAGCAGCTTAATTAATATTGGGGCTTTGGGCAGGGGGTTCTACGAGCAGTACTTC | CASSLINIGALGRGFYEQYF
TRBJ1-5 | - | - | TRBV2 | TGTGCCACTTCCCGGGACGGCAATCAGCCCCAGCATTTT | CATSRDGNQPQHF
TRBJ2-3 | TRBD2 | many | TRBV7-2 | TGTGCCAGCAGCTTTGGACTAGAGACAGATACGCAGTATTTT | CASSFGLETDTQYF
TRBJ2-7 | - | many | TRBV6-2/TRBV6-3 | TGTGCCAGCAGGCCGATCGTGGGGCTCTACGAGCAGTACTTC | CASRPIVGLYEQYF
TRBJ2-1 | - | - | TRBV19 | TGTGCCAGTAGGCGGGCAGGGGGGAATGAGCAGTTCTTC | CASRRAGGNEQFF
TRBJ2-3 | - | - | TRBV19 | TGTGCCAGTAGTTCACGGGGGCGCACAGATACGCAGTATTTT | CASSSRGRTDTQYF
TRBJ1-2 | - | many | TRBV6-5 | TGTGCCAGCAGTTACACTGCCGACTATGGCTACACCTTC | CASSYTADYGYTF
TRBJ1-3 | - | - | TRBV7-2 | TGTGCCAGCAGCTTAGACCGAAACACCATATATTTT | CASSLDRNTIYF
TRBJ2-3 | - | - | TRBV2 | TGTGCCAGCACATTTGAGGCAGATACGCAGTATTTT | CASTFEADTQYF
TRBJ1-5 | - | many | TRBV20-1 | TGCAGTGCTAGAGATCAAGGGTATCAGCCCCAGCATTTT | CSARDQGYQPQHF
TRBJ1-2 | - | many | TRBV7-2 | TGTGCCAGCAGCTCGCTGGGGGGGGCGGGGGGCTACACCTTC | CASSSLGGAGGYTF
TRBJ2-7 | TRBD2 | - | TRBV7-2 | TGTGCCAGCAGCTACAGCGGGGGGGCTGGCTACGAGCAGTACTTC | CASSYSGGAGYEQYF
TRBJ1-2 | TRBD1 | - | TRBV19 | TGTGCCAGTAGGGCAGGGGGTGAGGGCTATGGCTACACCTTC | CASRAGGEGYGYTF
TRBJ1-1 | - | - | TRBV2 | TGTGCCAGCAGCTGGGGGAGCGCCAGACCTGAAGCTTTCTTT | CASSWGSARPEAFF
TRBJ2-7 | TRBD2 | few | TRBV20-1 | TGCAGTTTGGACCCAGCGGGAGGCGAGCAGTACTTC | CSLDPAGGEQYF
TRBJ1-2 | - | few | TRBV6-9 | TGTGCCAGCAGTGAAGGGGGTGGCTATGGCTACACCTTC | CASSEGGGYGYTF
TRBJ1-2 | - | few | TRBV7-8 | TGTGCCAGCAGCTTAGCGATCATAGGCTACACCTTC | CASSLAIIGYTF
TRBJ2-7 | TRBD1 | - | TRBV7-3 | TGTGCCAGCAGCCCCCGGACAGGGTACCACGAGCAGTACTTC | CASSPRTGYHEQYF
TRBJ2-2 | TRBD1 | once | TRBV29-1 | TGCAGCGGAGGAAGGACAGGGGAAGCCGGGGAGCTGTCTTTT | CSGGRTGEAGELSF
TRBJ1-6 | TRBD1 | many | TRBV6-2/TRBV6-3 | TGTGCCAGCAAGGGACAGGGAGTTATCTCACCCCTCCACTTT | CASKGQGVISPLHF
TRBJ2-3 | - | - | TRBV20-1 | TGCAGTGCTAGATTACAGGGTCGGGCGGGGACAGATACGCAGTATTTT | CSARLQGRAGTDTQYF
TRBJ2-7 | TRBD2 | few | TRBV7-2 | TGTGCCAGCAGGACTAGCGGGGCGGCACCTTACGAGCAGTACTTC | CASRTSGAAPYEQYF
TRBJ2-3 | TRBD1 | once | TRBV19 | TGTGCCAGTAGTACCGGACCGGGACAGGGGGCAGATACGCGGTATTTT | CASSTGPGQGADTRYF
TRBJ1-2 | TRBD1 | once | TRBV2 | TGTGCCAGCAGACCACAGGGGTCTGGCTACACCTTC | CASRPQGSGYTF
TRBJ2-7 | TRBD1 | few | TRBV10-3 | TGTGCCATCAGTGACCTGGACAGGGATTCCTACGAGCAGTACTTC | CAISDLDRDSYEQYF
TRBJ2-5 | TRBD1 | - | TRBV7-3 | TGTGCCAGCAGCTTGGAACCCGGGACAGGGGGCGGAAAGACCCAGTACTTC | CASSLEPGTGGGKTQYF
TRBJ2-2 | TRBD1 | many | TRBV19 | TGTGCCAGTAGTATGCTATCCAGGGGGACCGGGGAGCTGTTTTTT | CASSMLSRGTGELFF
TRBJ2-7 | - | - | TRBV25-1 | TGTGCCAGCAGTGCCGAGGGGGGCCGGATCTACGAGCAGTACTTC | CASSAEGGRIYEQYF
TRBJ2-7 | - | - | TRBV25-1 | TGTGCCAGCAGTGAATTCGCCACCACCTACGAGCAGTACTTC | CASSEFATTYEQYF
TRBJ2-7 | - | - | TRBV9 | TGTGCCAGCAGCGCGAGCGGGGACATAACCTACGAGCAGTACTTC | CASSASGDITYEQYF
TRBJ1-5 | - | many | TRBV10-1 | TGCGCCAGCAGTGGACCGGACAGTGCTCAAAGAATGTCAAGCAATCAGCCCCAGCATTTT | CASSGPDSAQRMSSNQPQHF
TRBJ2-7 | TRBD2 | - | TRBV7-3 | TGTGCCAGCAGCTTAACGTACGGCGGGGGGGCCTACGAGCAGTACTTC | CASSLTYGGGAYEQYF
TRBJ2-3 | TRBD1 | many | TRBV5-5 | TGTGCCAGCAGCTCGACAGGGGCCGCTGCAGATACGCAGTATTTT | CASSSTGAAADTQYF
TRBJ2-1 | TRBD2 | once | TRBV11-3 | TGTGCCAGCAGCTTAGTAGCCGCTAGCGGGAGTCGCAATGAGCAGTTCTTC | CASSLVAASGSRNEQFF